A single sample gave rise to the 17 T cell receptor beta chains below, sequenced in a study of shared clonotypes between healthy human individuals. Libraries were prepared by immunoSEQ multiplex PCR; TCRdb keeps only in-frame clonotypes and omits some of them. The sample carries 1.6 million or so clones, 98% to 99% recorded once. Sequencing was performed on naive CD4+ T cells sorted from blood. Subset described: CD45RA+ positively selected. The receptors come from a man aged 25 to 45 in good health.

The CDR3 loop is CASSLTTAENTGELFF. DNA of the CDR3: TGTGCCAGCAGTTTAACTACGGCGGAGAACACCGGGGAGCTGTTTTTT. The V gene is TRBV28, the J gene TRBJ2-2; D remains ambiguous. Germline CDR1 and CDR2: MDHEN and SYDVKM. V lost 2 bases to trimming and J lost 1 base, with 11 bases between them. The CDR3 consists of 16 residues.

The CDR3 protein is CASSPQNRDPSANVLTF. The CDR3 DNA reads as TGTGCCAGCTCACCACAAAACAGGGACCCGAGTGCCAACGTCCTGACTTTC. The chain joins TRBV18 to TRBJ2-6, with a possible D match to TRBD1 (6 bases). V gave up 1 base and J gave up 7 bases, with 17 bases separating them. Germline V gene data show CDR1 as KGHSH and CDR2 as LQKENI. This CDR3 is built from 17 residues.

This clone was picked up one time. The chain has TRBV28 and TRBJ1-5; the D is unclear. V lost 3 bases and J lost 7, with 7 bases in between. This CDR3 has 12 amino acids. Per the germline V gene, CDR1 is MDHEN and CDR2 is SYDVKM. In DNA form, the CDR3 reads TGTGCCAGCAGTTTTGTTGACCAGCCCCAGCATTTT. The encoded protein is CASSFVDQPQHF.

The V and J genes are TRBV12-5 and TRBJ1-4; possibly TRBD1 for D (5 bases). There are 16 residues in the CDR3. Per germline, CDR1 LGHNT and CDR2 FRNRAP. V lost 2 bases, J lost 0 bases, and 10 bases lay in between. Written as DNA, the CDR3 is TGTGCTAGTGGTTTGAGGGAGACAGCAACTAATGAAAAACTGTTTTTT. It specifies CASGLRETATNEKLFF.

This clone showed up just once. In the same sample, other DNA sequences code for this CDR3. The rearrangement uses TRBV5-4 and TRBJ2-3; D is unclear. The CDR3 length is 15 residues. Germline V gene lookup returns CDR1 SGHNT and CDR2 YYREEE (reference sequence). Deletions cut 0 bases from V and 1 base from J, with 9 bases between. The CDR3, as DNA: TGTGCCAGCAGCTTGGGAGGCGGACGCACAGATACGCAGTATTTT. Residues: CASSLGGGRTDTQYF.

V usage is TRBV10-1 and J usage is TRBJ1-4; D unresolved. CDR1 and CDR2 (germline): WNHNN, SYGVQD (reference sequence). CDR3 length equals 10 residues. Here the CDR3 reads CGCGNEKLFF. CDR3 nucleotides: TGCGGATGCGGGAATGAAAAACTGTTTTTT.

The chain carries TRBV9 and TRBJ2-7; D may be TRBD1 (5 bases). CDR1 is SGDLS and CDR2 is YYNGEE in the germline V gene. This CDR3 contains 12 residues. Between the trimmed V and J ends, which lost 4 bases and 4 bases, there was a span of 9 bases. CDR3: CASSPGLYEQYF. In DNA, the CDR3 is TGTGCCAGCAGCCCAGGGTTATACGAGCAGTACTTC.

The chain couples TRBV19 to TRBJ2-1; D gene unclear. The CDR3 totals 12 residues. Trimming pared 3 bases from V and 9 bases from J, leaving 9 bases between. CDR1 is LNHDA, CDR2 SQIVND, per germline (reference sequence). CDR3 DNA sequence: TGTGCCAGTAGTATTCTAGAGGCTGAGCAGTTCTTC. This encodes CASSILEAEQFF.

This sequence joins TRBV19 and TRBJ2-1, with 10 bases identical to TRBD2. The CDR3 is 17 residues long. Germline CDR1 reads LNHDA; CDR2 reads SQIVND (reference sequence). V trimming: 2 bases; J trimming: 5 bases; junction bases outside the gene matches: 9. The CDR3 spells CASSIRLAGVFHNEQFF. CDR3 coding DNA: TGTGCCAGTAGTATAAGGCTAGCGGGAGTTTTCCACAATGAGCAGTTCTTC.

This chain links TRBV28 with TRBJ2-7; 8 nucleotides agree with TRBD2. CDR3 length: 14 amino acids. With V trimmed by 1 base and J by 7 bases, 6 bases remained unmatched. Per the germline V gene, CDR1 is MDHEN and CDR2 is SYDVKM. The CDR3 sequence is CASSLSAGVGEQYF. CDR3 sequence (DNA): TGTGCCAGCAGTTTATCAGCGGGAGTTGGGGAGCAGTACTTC.

The chain employs TRBV6-5 and TRBJ1-2; tentatively, D is TRBD1 (6 bases). Trimming took off 2 bases at V and 3 bases at J, with 13 bases between the two ends. This CDR3 comprises 15 residues. Germline loops: CDR1 MNHEY, CDR2 SVGAGI. CDR3: CASSYLGGAYYGYTF. Here the CDR3 DNA reads TGTGCCAGCAGTTACCTTGGGGGCGCGTACTATGGCTACACCTTC.

This rearrangement joins TRBV11-2 to TRBJ1-1, with TRBD1 matching 11 bases. V lost 3 bases and J lost 13; bases outside the gene matches: 13. CDR1 is SGHAT and CDR2 is FQNNGV in the germline V gene. The CDR3 sequence is 15 residues long. For the CDR3, the DNA is TGTGCCAGCAGCTTGAATCTAGGGACAGGGGGTTTGGGTTTCTTT. This sequence encodes CASSLNLGTGGLGFF.

The chain couples TRBV6-1 to TRBJ1-2; no clear D. V dropped 4 bases and J dropped 4 bases, with 10 bases sitting between them. The CDR3 has 13 amino acids. The V gene's germline CDR1 is MNHNS and CDR2 SASEGT. The CDR3 DNA is TGTGCCAGCAGTGCTACAGAATTCTATGGCTACACCTTC. Translating it yields CASSATEFYGYTF.

This clone has just one count. The chain links TRBV5-1 to TRBJ2-5; D is uncertain. Germline assignment: CDR1 SGHRS and CDR2 YFSETQ. V lost 0 bases to trimming and J lost 2 bases, with 11 bases between them. This CDR3 is built from 15 residues. The CDR3 sequence: CASSLAIDVQETQYF. CDR3 DNA: TGCGCCAGCAGCTTGGCCATTGACGTACAAGAGACCCAGTACTTC.

This chain uses TRBV6-5 with TRBJ1-1; D unresolved. Trimming pared 0 bases from V and 8 bases from J, leaving 13 bases between. Germline V gene data show CDR1 as MNHEY and CDR2 as SVGAGI. The CDR3 length is 14 residues. The CDR3 DNA sequence: TGTGCCAGCAGTTACTCGAGGTATCGGGGAGAAGCTTTCTTT. Protein product: CASSYSRYRGEAFF.

The gene calls are TRBV19 and TRBJ2-1; no clear D gene. CDR1 and CDR2 (germline): LNHDA, SQIVND (reference sequence). V was pared by 3 bases and J by 3 bases, with 12 bases between. This CDR3 contains 15 residues. The CDR3 protein is CASSIPRAIYNEQFF. Written as DNA, the CDR3 is TGTGCCAGTAGTATCCCCCGGGCAATCTACAATGAGCAGTTCTTC.

This chain uses TRBV28 with TRBJ2-7; D is undetermined. The CDR3 runs 15 residues. CDR1 and CDR2 from the germline V gene are MDHEN and SYDVKM. With 6 bases removed from V and 0 bases from J, the gap between germline ends came to 15 bases. The CDR3 DNA follows: TGTGCCAGCAGAGATAACAAGGGAAGCTCCTACGAGCAGTACTTC. Translated: CASRDNKGSSYEQYF. Full variable domain (remainder filled in from reference TRBV28 and TRBJ2-7): DVKVTQSSRYLVKRTGEKVFLECVQDMDHENMFWYRQDPGLGLRLIYFSYDVKMKEKGDIPEGYSVSREKKERFSLILESASTNQTSMYLCASRDNKGSSYEQYFGPGTRLTVT.